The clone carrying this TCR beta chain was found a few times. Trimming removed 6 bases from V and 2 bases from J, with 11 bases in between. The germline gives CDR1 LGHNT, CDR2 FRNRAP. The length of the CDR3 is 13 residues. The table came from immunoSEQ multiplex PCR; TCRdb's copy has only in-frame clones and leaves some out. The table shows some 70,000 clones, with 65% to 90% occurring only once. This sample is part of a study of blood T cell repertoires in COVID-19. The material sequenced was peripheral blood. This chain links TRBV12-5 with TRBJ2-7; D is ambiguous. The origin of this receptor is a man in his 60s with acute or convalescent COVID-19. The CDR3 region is CASGYDKAYEQYF. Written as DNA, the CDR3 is TGTGCTAGTGGATATGACAAAGCCTACGAGCAGTACTTC. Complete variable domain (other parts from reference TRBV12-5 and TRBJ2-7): DARVTQTPRHKVTEMGQEVTMRCQPILGHNTVFWYRQTMMQGLELLAYFRNRAPLDDSGMPKDRFSAEMPDATLATLKIQPSEPRDSAVYFCASGYDKAYEQYFGPGTRLTVT.